This TCR beta chain was obtained from a study of glioma-infiltrating T cells after dendritic cell vaccination. Study overall: Dendritic cell vaccination trial patients had either newly diagnosed or recurrent glioblastoma.

Findings and caveats of the study: Estimated pretreatment TIL content predicted outcome after dendritic cell vaccination.

TCRdb keeps only in-frame clones here, not all; method: immunoSEQ multiplex PCR. The top ten clones hold about 34% of a sample with about 20,000 clones, 79% of them seen once. None of the glioblastoma patients had an isocitrate dehydrogenase mutation. Blood PBMC samples: pre-vaccination, two weeks post third vaccination, and at tumor progression. With respect to this clone: Its antigen is not identified.

The CDR3 covers 15 residues. The receptor's source is a human donor with glioblastoma. Material: blood, obtained before dendritic cell vaccination. The V and J genes are TRBV21-1 and TRBJ2-7; the table's TRBD2 call for D was not verified on the DNA. TRBV21-1 is shown as a pseudogene. This chain's CDR3 is CASSKRLESSYEQYF. The DNA of the CDR3 is TGTGCCAGCAGCAAAAGGCTAGAAAGCTCCTACGAGCAGTACTTC.